This T cell receptor (beta chain) was sequenced in a study of blood T cell repertoires in COVID-19. Study-wide context: PBMCs, B-cell-depleted T cells, or T cells were the source of the cDNA or gDNA that made up the material.

Germline V CDR1 and CDR2: MGHRA, YSYEKL. Trimming left V 4 bases short and J 2 bases short, with 14 bases between. The CDR3 contains 16 residues. In the original processing: By means of reference gene primer amplification, nucleated cell counts were estimated. Clones were read by immunoSEQ multiplex PCR, and TCRdb kept only the in-frame ones, dropping some. Clone size and the V and J calls come from that table; the DNA yielded D and trimming. Of approximately 140,000 clones listed, roughly four fifths are singletons. The sequence was obtained from a human donor with acute or convalescent COVID-19. The donor label of this sample is uncertain. Input material: peripheral blood. The chain has TRBV4-1 and TRBJ1-4, with D unresolved. CDR3 DNA sequence: TGCGCCAGCAGCCGGCTGGAGGCGGGGACTAATGAAAAACTGTTTTTT. As protein: CASSRLEAGTNEKLFF.